This T cell receptor (beta chain) derives from a study of blood T cell repertoires in COVID-19. As processed by the authors: Counts of nucleated cells, estimated from reference gene primer amplification, were obtained. The data were produced by immunoSEQ multiplex PCR, yet TCRdb's version contains in-frame clones alone and is incomplete. V and J calls plus clone size are reproduced from that table; the DNA served to infer D and trimming. The sample has 200,000 to 250,000 clones; almost 90% are singletons. Specimen: peripheral blood. The sequence derives from a woman aged 55-69 years with acute or convalescent COVID-19.

CDR3 loop: CAISIAGYTDTQYF. In DNA, the CDR3 is TGTGCCATCAGTATAGCGGGGTACACAGATACGCAGTATTTT. The chain carries TRBV10-3 and TRBJ2-3; 8 bases fit TRBD2. The CDR3 extends over 14 amino acids. Germline-derived CDR1 and CDR2 are ENHRY and SYGVKD. Germline trimming cut 5 bases from V and 2 bases from J; bases unmatched to any gene: 3.